A single sample is the source of the 14 T cell receptor beta chains below, sequenced in a study of blood T cell repertoires in COVID-19. Some clones are missing from TCRdb's copy, which holds only in-frame ones; the method was immunoSEQ multiplex PCR. The table includes around 86,000 clones, 80% to 90% detected once. The sample consisted of peripheral blood. The receptor source for this set is a human donor with acute or convalescent COVID-19. The donor label of this sample is uncertain.

Notes on this clone: Its ends do not fully match the called genes, so a read error is possible. This chain uses TRBV5-1 with TRBJ1-6; tentatively, D is TRBD1 (5 bases). CDR1 SGHRS and CDR2 YFSETQ come from the germline V gene. The CDR3 is made up of 17 amino acids. CDR3 in DNA: TGCGCCAGCAGCTTGTGGGTGACAGCGGACTATGATTCACCCCTCCACTTT. Protein: CASSLWVTADYDSPLHF.

The genes are TRBV7-3 and TRBJ1-4, with 7 bases matching TRBD1. V lost 5 bases and J lost 7; bases outside the gene matches: 10. Per germline, CDR1 SGHTA and CDR2 FQGTGA. CDR3 length equals 15 residues. This CDR3 is CASSPLGGGVEKLFF. CDR3 nucleotide sequence: TGTGCCAGCAGCCCCCTAGGAGGGGGCGTTGAAAAACTGTTTTTT.

J is TRBJ2-2 and V is TRBV19, with 7 bases that match TRBD2. Germline V gene data show CDR1 as LNHDA and CDR2 as SQIVND (reference sequence). The ends lost 5 bases at V and 3 bases at J; junction bases unmatched: 9. CDR3 length: 16 residues. The CDR3 sequence is CASSPLTSPHTGELFF. The CDR3 nucleotides read TGTGCCAGTAGTCCTTTGACTAGCCCACACACCGGGGAGCTGTTTTTT. The full variable domain, in which reference TRBV19 and TRBJ2-2 provide the parts outside the CDR3, is DGGITQSPKYLFRKEGQNVTLSCEQNLNHDAMYWYRQDPGQGLRLIYYSQIVNDFQKGDIAEGYSVSREKKESFPLTVTSAQKNPTAFYLCASSPLTSPHTGELFFGEGSRLTVL.

This chain joins TRBV6-1 and TRBJ1-1; 7 bases line up with TRBD1. Germline V CDR1 and CDR2: MNHNS, SASEGT. The CDR3 consists of 16 residues. Trimming removed 0 bases from V and 5 bases from J; junction bases left unmatched: 9. The DNA of the CDR3 is TGTGCCAGCAGTGAAGCGGGTCGGGCCAGGGGGACTGAAGCTTTCTTT. It translates to CASSEAGRARGTEAFF.

This chain joins TRBV10-3 and TRBJ1-6; D is unclear. Germline assignment: CDR1 ENHRY and CDR2 SYGVKD. Trimming removed 8 bases at V and 9 bases at J, with 23 bases between. CDR3 size: 16 residues. CDR3 in amino acids: CAIGSSSTTGGSPLHF. The CDR3 nucleotides read TGTGCCATCGGGAGTAGTTCAACGACCGGTGGTTCACCCCTCCACTTT.

The chain is built from TRBV28 and TRBJ1-1; D may be TRBD1 (5 bases). Germline lookup yields CDR1 MDHEN and CDR2 SYDVKM. The V end lost 4 bases, the J end lost 1 base, and 7 bases lay between the germline ends. This CDR3 is 13 amino acids long. CDR3 sequence reads: CASSSTENTEAFF. CDR3 DNA: TGTGCCAGCAGTTCGACAGAGAACACTGAAGCTTTCTTT.

The chain links TRBV6-5 to TRBJ2-1; 7 bases map to TRBD1. The ends lost 4 bases at V and 7 bases at J; junction bases unmatched: 10. Germline V gene sequence: CDR1 MNHEY, CDR2 SVGAGI. CDR3 length equals 15 residues. CDR3 in amino acids: CASSSRGQRKNEQFF. DNA for the CDR3: TGTGCCAGCAGTTCTAGGGGACAGAGAAAAAATGAGCAGTTCTTC.

The chain employs TRBV7-8 and TRBJ2-6; D call uncertain. From germline, CDR1 is SGHVS and CDR2 FQNEAQ. Trimming took off 5 bases at V and 4 bases at J, with 9 bases between the two ends. The CDR3 has 14 amino acids. The CDR3 is CASSRDSGANVLTF. In DNA form, the CDR3 reads TGTGCCAGCAGCCGAGACTCAGGGGCCAACGTCCTGACTTTC.

This clone was found a few times. The J gene is TRBJ1-5, the V gene TRBV7-8; D perhaps matches TRBD1 (5 bases). In germline, CDR1 is SGHVS, CDR2 FQNEAQ. CDR3 size: 18 residues. V lost 6 bases, J lost 2 bases, and 23 bases lay in between. The CDR3 loop reads CASSFTPGLAKGNQPQHF. The CDR3 nucleotides are TGTGCCAGCAGTTTTACCCCAGGGTTAGCAAAAGGCAATCAGCCCCAGCATTTT.

The chain's CDR3 is CASSSIYTEKLFF. In nucleotides, the CDR3 is TGTGCCAGCAGTTCGATCTATACCGAAAAACTGTTTTTT. The chain combines TRBV27 with TRBJ1-4, with D unclear. Germline V gives CDR1 MNHEY, CDR2 SMNVEV (reference sequence). V shed 4 bases and J shed 8 bases, with 11 bases lying between them. The CDR3 extends over 13 amino acids. The full variable domain, completed using reference TRBV27 and TRBJ1-4, is EAQVTQNPRYLITVTGKKLTVTCSQNMNHEYMSWYRQDPGLGLRQIYYSMNVEVTDKGDVPEGYKVSRKEKRNFPLILESPSPNQTSLYFCASSSIYTEKLFFGSGTQLSVL.

V and J are TRBV2 and TRBJ2-5; D is perhaps TRBD2 (6 bases). This CDR3 is built from 12 residues. CDR1 SNHLY and CDR2 FYNNEI come from the germline V gene. Trimming pared 6 bases from V and 5 bases from J, leaving 10 bases between. The CDR3 nucleotides read TGTGCCAGCAGAAACCTAGCGGAGACCCAGTACTTC. Amino acids: CASRNLAETQYF.

V is TRBV5-1 and J is TRBJ1-1, with TRBD1 matching 7 bases. There are 15 residues in the CDR3. Germline lookup yields CDR1 SGHRS and CDR2 YFSETQ. V lost 0 bases to trimming and J lost 7 bases; unmatched junction nucleotides: 9. CDR3 region: CASSLERTRQGEAFF. The CDR3 nucleotides are TGCGCCAGCAGCTTGGAACGGACGAGACAGGGTGAAGCTTTCTTT. Using reference TRBV5-1 and TRBJ1-1 for the parts outside the CDR3, the full variable domain is KAGVTQTPRYLIKTRGQQVTLSCSPISGHRSVSWYQQTPGQGLQFLFEYFSETQRNKGNFPGRFSGRQFSNSRSEMNVSTLELGDSALYLCASSLERTRQGEAFFGQGTRLTVV.

The CDR3 region is CATSDRQMGGVYNEQFF. Here the CDR3 DNA reads TGTGCCACCAGTGATCGACAGATGGGGGGAGTTTACAATGAGCAGTTCTTC. The chain combines TRBV24-1 with TRBJ2-1, with a possible D match to TRBD2 (6 bases). The CDR3 loop spans 17 amino acids. Germline CDR1 and CDR2: KGHDR and SFDVKD. V was trimmed by 3 bases and J by 4 bases, leaving 18 bases between them.

V and J are TRBV6-5 and TRBJ1-1, with 7 bases that match TRBD1. The CDR3 totals 14 residues. Germline CDR1 reads MNHEY; CDR2 reads SVGAGI. Unmatched junction bases numbered 3, after V lost 4 bases and J lost 1 base. The CDR3 spells CASSSWTGNTEAFF. The CDR3 coding sequence is TGTGCCAGCAGTTCTTGGACAGGGAACACTGAAGCTTTCTTT.